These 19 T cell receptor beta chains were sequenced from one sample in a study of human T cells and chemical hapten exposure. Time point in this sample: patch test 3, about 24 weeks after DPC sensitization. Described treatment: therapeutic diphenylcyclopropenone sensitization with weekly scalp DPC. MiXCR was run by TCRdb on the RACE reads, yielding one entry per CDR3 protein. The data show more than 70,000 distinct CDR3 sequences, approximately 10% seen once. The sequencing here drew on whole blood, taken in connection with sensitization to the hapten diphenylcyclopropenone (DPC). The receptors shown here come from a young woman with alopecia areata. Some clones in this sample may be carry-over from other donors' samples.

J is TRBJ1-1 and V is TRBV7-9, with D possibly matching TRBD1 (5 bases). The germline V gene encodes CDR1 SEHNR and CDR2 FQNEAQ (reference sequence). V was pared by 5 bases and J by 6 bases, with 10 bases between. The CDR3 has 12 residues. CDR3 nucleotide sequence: TGTGCCAGCAGCCGATTGGGGGCTGAAGCTTTCTTT. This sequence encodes CASSRLGAEAFF.

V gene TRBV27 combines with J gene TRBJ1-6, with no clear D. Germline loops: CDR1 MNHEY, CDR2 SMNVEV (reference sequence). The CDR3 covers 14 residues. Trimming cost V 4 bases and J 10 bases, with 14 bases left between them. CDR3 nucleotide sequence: TGTGCCAGCAGTTCCCTCAGGAATCACTCACCCCTCCACTTT. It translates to CASSSLRNHSPLHF.

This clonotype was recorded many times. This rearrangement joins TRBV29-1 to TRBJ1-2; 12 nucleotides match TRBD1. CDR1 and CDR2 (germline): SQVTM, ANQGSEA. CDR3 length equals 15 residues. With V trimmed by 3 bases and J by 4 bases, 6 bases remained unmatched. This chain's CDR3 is CSVDARGQGAYGYTF. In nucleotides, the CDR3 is TGCAGCGTTGATGCCCGGGGACAGGGGGCCTATGGCTACACCTTC.

The CDR3 region has the DNA TGTGCCACCTCCCTTGCGGGGGGAAACAATGAGCAGTTCTTC. This translates into CATSLAGGNNEQFF. The V call is TRBV6-6, the J call TRBJ2-1, with 8 bases fitting TRBD2. The V segment lost 10 bases and the J segment 5 bases; nucleotides outside the gene matches: 10. Germline V gives CDR1 MNHNY, CDR2 SVGAGI (reference sequence). The CDR3 length is 14 residues.

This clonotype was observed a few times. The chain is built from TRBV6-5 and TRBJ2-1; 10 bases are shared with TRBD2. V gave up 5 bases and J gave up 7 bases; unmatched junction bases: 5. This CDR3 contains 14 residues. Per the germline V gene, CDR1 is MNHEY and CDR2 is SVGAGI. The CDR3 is CASSRAGGGNEQFF. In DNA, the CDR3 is TGTGCCAGCAGTCGAGCGGGGGGGGGAAATGAGCAGTTCTTC.

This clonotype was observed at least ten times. CDR3 residues: CSVSGAQETQYF. CDR3 sequence (DNA): TGCAGCGTTAGCGGGGCCCAAGAGACCCAGTACTTC. V and J are TRBV29-1 and TRBJ2-5; TRBD2 matches 7 bases. V was clipped by 5 bases and J by 1 base; unmatched bases: 1. Germline values: CDR1 SQVTM, CDR2 ANQGSEA. The CDR3 length is 12 residues.

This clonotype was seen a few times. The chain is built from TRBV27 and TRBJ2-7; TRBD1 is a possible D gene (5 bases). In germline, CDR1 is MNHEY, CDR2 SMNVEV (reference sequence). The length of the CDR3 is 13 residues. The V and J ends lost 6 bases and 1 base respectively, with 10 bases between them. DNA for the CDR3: TGTGCCAGCAGGTCCACAGGTTCCTACGAGCAGTACTTC. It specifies CASRSTGSYEQYF.

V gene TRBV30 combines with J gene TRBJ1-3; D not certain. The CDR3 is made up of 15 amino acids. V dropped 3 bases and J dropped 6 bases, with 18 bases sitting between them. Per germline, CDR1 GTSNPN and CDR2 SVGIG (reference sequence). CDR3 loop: CAWSRADSFLNTIYF. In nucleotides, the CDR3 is TGTGCCTGGAGCCGAGCGGACTCCTTCTTAAACACCATATATTTT.

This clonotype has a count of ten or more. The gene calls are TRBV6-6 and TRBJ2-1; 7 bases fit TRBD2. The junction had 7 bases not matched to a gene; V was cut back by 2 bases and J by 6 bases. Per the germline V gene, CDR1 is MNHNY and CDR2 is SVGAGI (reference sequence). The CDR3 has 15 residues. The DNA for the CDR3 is TGTGCCAGCAGTTACGGGCTAGCGGTAGTCAATGAGCAGTTCTTC. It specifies CASSYGLAVVNEQFF.

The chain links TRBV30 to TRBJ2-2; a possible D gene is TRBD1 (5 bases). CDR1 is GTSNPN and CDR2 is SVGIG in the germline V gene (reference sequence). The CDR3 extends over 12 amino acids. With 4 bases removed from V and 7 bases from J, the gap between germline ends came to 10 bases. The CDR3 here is CAWMPQGGELFF. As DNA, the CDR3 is TGTGCCTGGATGCCCCAGGGCGGGGAGCTGTTTTTT.

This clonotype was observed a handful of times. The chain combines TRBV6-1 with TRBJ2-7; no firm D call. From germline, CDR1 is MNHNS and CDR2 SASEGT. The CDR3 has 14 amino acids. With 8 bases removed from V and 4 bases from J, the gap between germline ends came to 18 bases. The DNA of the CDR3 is TGTGCCAGCCCGATCCCCGATCCTCCTTACGAGCAGTACTTC. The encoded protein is CASPIPDPPYEQYF.

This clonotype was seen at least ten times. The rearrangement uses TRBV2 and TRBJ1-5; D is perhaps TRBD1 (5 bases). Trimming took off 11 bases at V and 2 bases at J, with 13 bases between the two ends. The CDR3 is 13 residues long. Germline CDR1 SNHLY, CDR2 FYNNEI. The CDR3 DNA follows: TGTGCCGCCCAGGGAGCAGGCAATCAGCCCCAGCATTTT. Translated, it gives CAAQGAGNQPQHF.

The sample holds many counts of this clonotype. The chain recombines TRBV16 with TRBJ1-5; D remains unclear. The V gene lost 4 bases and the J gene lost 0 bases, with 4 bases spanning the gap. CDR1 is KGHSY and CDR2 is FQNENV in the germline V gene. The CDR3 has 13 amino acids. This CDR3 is CASSPFSNQPQHF. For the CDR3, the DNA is TGTGCCAGCAGCCCTTTTAGCAATCAGCCCCAGCATTTT.

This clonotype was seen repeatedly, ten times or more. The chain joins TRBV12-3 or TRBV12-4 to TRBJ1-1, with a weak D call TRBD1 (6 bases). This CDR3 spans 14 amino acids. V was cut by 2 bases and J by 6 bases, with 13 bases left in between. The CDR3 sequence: CASSLIQGNPEAFF. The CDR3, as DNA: TGTGCCAGCAGTTTAATACAGGGAAATCCTGAAGCTTTCTTT.

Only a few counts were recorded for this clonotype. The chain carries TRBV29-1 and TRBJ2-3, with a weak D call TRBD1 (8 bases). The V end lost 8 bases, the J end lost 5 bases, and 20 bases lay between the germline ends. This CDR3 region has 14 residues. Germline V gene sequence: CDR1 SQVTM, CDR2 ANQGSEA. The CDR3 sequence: CSTRTGRVRDTQYF. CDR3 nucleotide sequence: TGCAGCACCAGGACAGGGAGGGTTAGAGATACGCAGTATTTT.

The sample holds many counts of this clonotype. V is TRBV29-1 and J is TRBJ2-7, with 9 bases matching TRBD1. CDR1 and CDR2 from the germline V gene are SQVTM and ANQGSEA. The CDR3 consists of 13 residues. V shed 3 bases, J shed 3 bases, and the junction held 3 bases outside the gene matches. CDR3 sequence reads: CSVEGQGRYEQYF. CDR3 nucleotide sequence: TGCAGCGTTGAGGGACAGGGTCGCTACGAGCAGTACTTC.

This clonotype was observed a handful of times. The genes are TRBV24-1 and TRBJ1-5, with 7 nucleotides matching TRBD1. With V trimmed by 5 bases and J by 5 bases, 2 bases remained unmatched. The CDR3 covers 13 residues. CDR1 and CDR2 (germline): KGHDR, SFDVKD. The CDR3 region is CATSGQGHQPQHF. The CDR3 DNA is TGTGCCACCAGTGGACAGGGCCATCAGCCCCAGCATTTT.

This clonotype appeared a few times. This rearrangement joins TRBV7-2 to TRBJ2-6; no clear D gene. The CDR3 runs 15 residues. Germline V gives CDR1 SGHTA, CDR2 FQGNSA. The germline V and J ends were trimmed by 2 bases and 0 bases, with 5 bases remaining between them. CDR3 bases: TGTGCCAGCAGCTTATTGAACTCTGGGGCCAACGTCCTGACTTTC. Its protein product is CASSLLNSGANVLTF.

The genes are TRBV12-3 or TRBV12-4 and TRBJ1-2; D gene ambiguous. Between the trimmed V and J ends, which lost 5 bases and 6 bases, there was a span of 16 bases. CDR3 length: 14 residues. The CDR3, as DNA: TGTGCCAGCAGTCCCCGCTGGAGGGAGGATGGCTACACCTTC. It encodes CASSPRWREDGYTF.